This T cell receptor (beta chain) was sequenced for a study of cytomegalovirus exposure and HLA in healthy donors. Points on this clone: No antigen is known for it.

CDR1 MNHNS and CDR2 SASEGT come from the germline V gene. V shed 4 bases and J shed 1 base, with 7 bases lying between them. The CDR3 totals 13 residues. Whole-study results and caveats: Data from an earlier analysis indicated that most TCR beta V segments were productive either about 87% or about 30% of the time.

PCR was performed using 60 Vbeta and 13 Jbeta primers. Only in-frame clones appear in the TCRdb table, and some are missing; sequencing was by immunoSEQ multiplex PCR. The listing records 150,000 to 250,000 clones. The chain carries TRBV6-1 and TRBJ1-1; D remains ambiguous. The origin of this receptor is a boy aged 5-17 years in good health and CMV-seronegative. The sample comprised PBMCs. This chain's CDR3 is CASSASPNTEAFF. In nucleotides, the CDR3 is TGTGCCAGCAGTGCTTCCCCGAACACTGAAGCTTTCTTT.